This entry lists 18 T cell receptor beta chains sequenced from one sample in a study of low-dose radiotherapy and immunotherapy resistance in tumors. Alpha- and beta-chain coverage of first-strand cDNA came from TRAV- and TRBV-specific primers. Amplification, which lasted 20 to 25 PCR cycles, used a constant-region primer and V-primer adapter to amplify TCRs. TCRdb recomputed calls from the reads with MiXCR, one row per CDR3 protein. Among around 80,000 distinct CDR3 sequences listed, 15% to 20% were seen once. Time point noted: after trial treatment. Specified treatment: LDRT plus nivolumab, ipilimumab, low-dose cyclophosphamide and aspirin (RACIN trial). Here the sequenced sample was PBMCs, taken after low-dose radiotherapy plus immunotherapy. The source is a male donor with prostate cancer.

This clonotype appeared many times. The chain uses TRBV7-6 and TRBJ2-2; no clear D gene. CDR1 and CDR2 (germline): SGHVS, FNYEAQ. The CDR3 consists of 14 residues. V lost 2 bases to trimming and J lost 6 bases, with 10 bases between them. The CDR3 sequence: CASSLKEMSGELFF. Written as DNA, the CDR3 is TGTGCCAGCAGCTTAAAGGAGATGTCCGGGGAGCTGTTTTTT.

Regarding this clonotype: Given a far larger clone just one base away, this is likely a sequencing read error. This sequence joins TRBV13 and TRBJ2-1, with 12 bases lining up with TRBD2. CDR3 size: 17 residues. The germline gives CDR1 PRHDT, CDR2 FYEKMQ (reference sequence). The CDR3 DNA is TGTGCCAGCAGTGCCCCTAGCGGGAGGGCCGGCTACAATGAGCAGTCCTTC. Encoded protein: CASSAPSGRAGYNEQSF.

J is TRBJ2-1 and V is TRBV5-5, with D tentatively TRBD1 (6 bases). The CDR3 consists of 18 residues. Germline assignment: CDR1 SGHKS and CDR2 YYEKEE (reference sequence). The ends were cut back, 4 bases at V and 3 bases at J, with 23 bases in the middle. Written as DNA, the CDR3 is TGTGCCAGCAGCGCCGGGACACAACAAGGACCCATCTACAATGAGCAGTTCTTC. Amino acids: CASSAGTQQGPIYNEQFF.

This clonotype was detected ten times or more. The chain links TRBV5-5 to TRBJ1-1; no clear D gene. Looked up from germline, CDR1 is SGHKS and CDR2 is YYEKEE (reference sequence). V gave up 1 base and J gave up 0 bases, with 4 bases separating them. CDR3 length: 13 residues. CDR3 protein: CASSLLLNTEAFF. CDR3 DNA sequence: TGTGCCAGCAGCTTGCTCCTGAACACTGAAGCTTTCTTT.

This clonotype was counted at least ten times. The chain joins TRBV28 to TRBJ2-1, with D perhaps assigned TRBD1 or TRBD2 (6 bases each). Germline lookup yields CDR1 MDHEN and CDR2 SYDVKM. With 1 base removed from V and 1 base from J, the gap between germline ends came to 26 bases. This CDR3 has 21 residues. CDR3 loop: CASSLSPRYMRDTVSYNEQFF. CDR3 coding DNA: TGTGCCAGCAGTTTATCCCCCCGGTACATGCGGGACACGGTATCCTACAATGAGCAGTTCTTC.

The gene calls are TRBV14 and TRBJ2-6; the D gene is possibly TRBD2 (6 bases). CDR1 SGHDN and CDR2 FVKESK come from the germline V gene. Trimming pared 3 bases from V and 4 bases from J, leaving 13 bases between. There are 16 residues in the CDR3. The chain's CDR3 is CASSQVGGTGANVLTF. Written as DNA, the CDR3 is TGTGCCAGCAGCCAGGTGGGGGGTACAGGGGCCAACGTCCTGACTTTC.

The rearrangement links TRBV6-8 to TRBJ2-1; 8 nucleotides match TRBD2. The CDR3 extends over 16 amino acids. The V segment lost 0 bases and the J segment 1 base; nucleotides outside the gene matches: 2. Germline loops: CDR1 MNHGY, CDR2 SAAAGT. CDR3 sequence: CASSYSSGDSYNEQFF. As DNA, the CDR3 is TGTGCCAGCAGTTACTCTAGCGGGGATTCCTACAATGAGCAGTTCTTC.

Many counts were recorded for this clonotype. This sequence joins TRBV5-6 and TRBJ2-7; 9 bases match TRBD1. V shed 4 bases and J 1 base; nucleotides not matched to a gene: 15. The germline V gene encodes CDR1 SGHDT and CDR2 YYEEEE. The CDR3 spans 18 residues. CDR3: CASSRLNWGGQGSYEQYF. The CDR3 DNA reads TGTGCCAGCAGCCGCCTAAATTGGGGCGGACAGGGGTCCTACGAGCAGTACTTC.

Ten or more counts support this clonotype. V gene TRBV6-5 combines with J gene TRBJ2-7, with D unresolved. V dropped 10 bases and J dropped 2 bases, with 15 bases sitting between them. CDR1 is MNHEY and CDR2 is SVGAGI in the germline V gene. This CDR3 is 13 amino acids long. CDR3 in DNA: TGTGCCATCCTCCTACATGGTCCCTACGAGCAGTACTTC. Translated, it gives CAILLHGPYEQYF.

This clonotype was recorded many times. The chain recombines TRBV20-1 with TRBJ2-1; 8 nucleotides match TRBD2. The CDR3 covers 14 residues. From germline, CDR1 is DFQATT and CDR2 SNEGSKA (reference sequence). V was pared by 4 bases and J by 6 bases, with 8 bases of the junction left unmatched. CDR3 nucleotide sequence: TGCAGTGCTATCGATAGCGGGAACGTCAATGAGCAGTTCTTC. It encodes CSAIDSGNVNEQFF.

The table lists this clonotype with many counts. V usage is TRBV19 and J usage is TRBJ1-6; no definite D call. The CDR3 covers 16 residues. Trimming stripped 7 bases from V and 0 bases from J, with 13 bases between. Looked up from germline, CDR1 is LNHDA and CDR2 is SQIVND (reference sequence). CDR3 residues: CASTESAGSYNSPLHF. The CDR3 DNA is TGTGCCAGTACCGAGTCAGCGGGCTCCTATAATTCACCCCTCCACTTT.

Many counts were recorded for this clonotype. The rearrangement links TRBV12-3 or TRBV12-4 to TRBJ1-6; 7 nucleotides agree with TRBD1. With 7 bases clipped from V and 9 bases from J, the junction kept 9 bases outside the gene matches. The CDR3 runs to 14 residues. CDR3 nucleotides: TGTGCCAGCACAGGGGGAATCGGGGTTTCACCCCTCCACTTT. It yields the protein CASTGGIGVSPLHF.

To note about this clonotype: Given a much more abundant clone one base away, this may be a read error. The chain employs TRBV27 and TRBJ2-1; 12 nucleotides agree with TRBD2. V dropped 6 bases and J dropped 5; count of bases not matched to a gene: 5. Germline V gives CDR1 MNHEY, CDR2 SMNVEV (reference sequence). The CDR3 length is 15 residues. The CDR3 protein is CASRTTSGSNNEQFF. In DNA, the CDR3 is TGTGCCAGCAGGACGACTAGCGGGAGCAACAATGAGCAGTTCTTC.

This clonotype has ten or more counts. J is TRBJ2-5 and V is TRBV7-9; 7 bases line up with TRBD2. The length of the CDR3 is 13 residues. With 8 bases clipped from V and 5 bases from J, the junction kept 8 bases outside the gene matches. Germline loops: CDR1 SEHNR, CDR2 FQNEAQ (reference sequence). The CDR3 region has the DNA TGTGCCAGCCGCCTAGCGGACGCGGAGACCCAGTACTTC. Translation: CASRLADAETQYF.

In its sample, this clonotype was seen many times. The CDR3 here is CASSPRGAGAKGYTQYF. The CDR3 nucleotides read TGTGCCAGCAGTCCGCGTGGGGCGGGGGCAAAGGGATATACGCAGTATTTT. The rearrangement uses TRBV28 and TRBJ2-3, with D perhaps TRBD2 (7 bases). Germline V gene sequence: CDR1 MDHEN, CDR2 SYDVKM. The CDR3 runs to 17 residues. V dropped 5 bases and J dropped 7 bases, with 25 bases sitting between them.

This clonotype was seen ten or more times. V usage is TRBV28 and J usage is TRBJ2-1; D ambiguous. From germline, CDR1 is MDHEN and CDR2 SYDVKM. The CDR3 extends over 13 amino acids. Trimming took off 6 bases at V and 6 bases at J, with 12 bases between the two ends. This CDR3 reads CASSPRRVNEQFF. The CDR3 DNA follows: TGTGCCAGCAGCCCCCGAAGGGTCAATGAGCAGTTCTTC. The full variable domain, in which reference TRBV28 and TRBJ2-1 provide the parts outside the CDR3, is DVKVTQSSRYLVKRTGEKVFLECVQDMDHENMFWYRQDPGLGLRLIYFSYDVKMKEKGDIPEGYSVSREKKERFSLILESASTNQTSMYLCASSPRRVNEQFFGPGTRLTVL.

Many counts were recorded for this clonotype. DNA of the CDR3: TGCAGTGCTGGGTACCTTAGCGGGAGGGCCGGCGACGAGCAGTACTTC. Translation: CSAGYLSGRAGDEQYF. The V call is TRBV20-1, the J call TRBJ2-7, with 11 bases matching TRBD2. This CDR3 has 16 amino acids. The germline CDR1 and CDR2 sequences are DFQATT and SNEGSKA (reference sequence). Germline trimming cut 5 bases from V and 5 bases from J; bases unmatched to any gene: 14.

This clonotype appeared many times. The CDR3 here is CASSLDGTQSYNEQFF. CDR3 DNA: TGCGCCAGCAGCTTGGACGGGACCCAGTCCTACAATGAGCAGTTCTTC. This rearrangement joins TRBV5-1 to TRBJ2-1; D may correspond to TRBD1 or TRBD2 (5 bases each). The CDR3 runs to 16 residues. The germline gives CDR1 SGHRS, CDR2 YFSETQ. The ends were cut back, 0 bases at V and 1 base at J, with 11 bases in the middle.